The 24 T cell receptor beta chains presented below share a single source sample, sequenced in a study of early T cells in non-severe SARS-CoV-2 infection. A single record per CDR3 protein comes from TCRdb applying MiXCR to the 5' RACE reads. The data contain around 60,000 distinct CDR3 sequences, roughly an eighth of them seen just once; the ten biggest clones take up roughly 4.6%. Source material: whole blood. Receptors originate from an adult who was a healthcare worker with PCR-confirmed SARS-CoV-2 infection or an uninfected control (not recorded which).

The J gene is TRBJ1-5, the V gene TRBV5-1, with D hard to call. The CDR3 loop spans 14 amino acids. Germline CDR1 reads SGHRS; CDR2 reads YFSETQ. Trimming removed 6 bases at V and 3 bases at J, with 13 bases between. The DNA for the CDR3 is TGCGCCAGCACCCCGGACGGGATCAATCAGCCCCAGCATTTT. Translation: CASTPDGINQPQHF. Full variable domain (outside the CDR3, taken from reference TRBV5-1 and TRBJ1-5): KAGVTQTPRYLIKTRGQQVTLSCSPISGHRSVSWYQQTPGQGLQFLFEYFSETQRNKGNFPGRFSGRQFSNSRSEMNVSTLELGDSALYLCASTPDGINQPQHFGDGTRLSIL.

This clonotype was counted between two and nine times. This chain's CDR3 is CASSQDNSGTQYF. The CDR3 DNA sequence: TGTGCCAGCAGCCAAGACAATTCGGGTACGCAGTATTTT. The chain is built from TRBV3-1 and TRBJ2-3, with D hard to call. Trimming took 0 bases from V and 8 from J, leaving 9 bases between them. The CDR3 is 13 residues long. Germline V CDR1 and CDR2: LGHDT, YNNKEL (reference sequence).

By sample fraction, this clonotype is medium-sized. The rearrangement joins TRBV28 to TRBJ1-5, with D unresolved. Germline CDR1 MDHEN, CDR2 SYDVKM. The CDR3 spans 12 residues. V was pared by 4 bases and J by 4 bases, with 5 bases between. DNA for the CDR3: TGTGCCAGCAGTTCCACAAATCAGCCCCAGCATTTT. This translates into CASSSTNQPQHF.

This clonotype was detected a few times. The chain carries TRBV7-9 and TRBJ1-6; 7 bases line up with TRBD1. CDR1 and CDR2 (germline): SEHNR, FQNEAQ (reference sequence). CDR3 length: 14 amino acids. V trimming: 5 bases; J trimming: 7 bases; junction bases outside the gene matches: 5. In nucleotides, the CDR3 is TGTGCCAGCAGCCCCCAGGGGGTCAATTCACCCCTCCACTTT. Residues: CASSPQGVNSPLHF.

The chain links TRBV7-2 to TRBJ2-5; 8 bases line up with TRBD1. The germline CDR1 and CDR2 sequences are SGHTA and FQGNSA. V shed 4 bases and J 3 bases; nucleotides not matched to a gene: 4. This CDR3 comprises 14 residues. CDR3 loop: CASSYQGAKETQYF. Written as DNA, the CDR3 is TGTGCCAGCAGCTATCAGGGGGCCAAAGAGACCCAGTACTTC.

There are a few counts of this clonotype. The J gene is TRBJ1-2, the V gene TRBV6-1; D call uncertain. Germline V CDR1 and CDR2: MNHNS, SASEGT. With 7 bases removed from V and 6 bases from J, the gap between germline ends came to 15 bases. This CDR3 is built from 13 residues. The CDR3 DNA reads TGTGCCAGCATGGACGGACGGTACGATGGCTACACCTTC. Its protein is CASMDGRYDGYTF.

V gene TRBV6-5 combines with J gene TRBJ2-7; perhaps TRBD2 as D (5 bases). CDR1 is MNHEY, CDR2 SVGAGI, per germline. V lost 5 bases, J lost 0 bases, and 8 bases lay in between. The CDR3 loop spans 13 amino acids. CDR3 sequence (DNA): TGTGCCAGCAGTAACGGGATCTCCTACGAGCAGTACTTC. This codes for CASSNGISYEQYF.

This chain joins TRBV25-1 and TRBJ2-7, with 10 bases aligning to TRBD1. V lost 11 bases and J lost 5; bases outside the gene matches: 9. The germline V gene has CDR1 MGHDK and CDR2 SYGVNS. The CDR3 spans 13 residues. The CDR3 DNA follows: TGTGCCCACGGTGGGACAGGGGTCAACGAGCAGTACTTC. Its protein is CAHGGTGVNEQYF.

This clonotype has a handful of counts. V usage is TRBV7-3 and J usage is TRBJ2-3; D call uncertain. Trimming pared 1 base from V and 4 bases from J, leaving 6 bases between. CDR1 and CDR2 (germline): SGHTA, FQGTGA. This CDR3 region has 13 residues. CDR3 coding DNA: TGTGCCAGCAGCTTAAGTCACCCAGATACGCAGTATTTT. Amino acid sequence: CASSLSHPDTQYF.

The chain combines TRBV7-7 with TRBJ2-7; possible D gene TRBD1, 6 bases. V lost 6 bases to trimming and J lost 4 bases, with 19 bases between them. Germline CDR1 and CDR2: SSHAT and FNYEAQ (reference sequence). The CDR3 runs to 15 residues. The CDR3 loop is CASSYIPRGLYEQYF. The CDR3 DNA is TGTGCCAGCAGTTATATACCCAGGGGTTTGTACGAGCAGTACTTC.

This chain links TRBV19 with TRBJ2-3; D unresolved. Germline assignment: CDR1 LNHDA and CDR2 SQIVND (reference sequence). The ends were cut back, 7 bases at V and 1 base at J, with 9 bases in the middle. This CDR3 comprises 13 residues. CDR3 region: CASKGTGTDTQYF. The CDR3 DNA follows: TGTGCCAGTAAGGGAACGGGCACAGATACGCAGTATTTT. The variable domain in full, with the rest retrieved from reference TRBV19 and TRBJ2-3, is DGGITQSPKYLFRKEGQNVTLSCEQNLNHDAMYWYRQDPGQGLRLIYYSQIVNDFQKGDIAEGYSVSREKKESFPLTVTSAQKNPTAFYLCASKGTGTDTQYFGPGTRLTVL.

The chain carries TRBV6-4 and TRBJ2-1; a weak D match, TRBD2 (6 bases). V was pared by 8 bases and J by 5 bases, with 16 bases between. Germline CDR1 and CDR2: MRHNA and SNTAGT. The CDR3 contains 14 residues. The CDR3 DNA follows: TGTGCCAGCCTGACTAGATCGGCCCACAATGAGCAGTTCTTC. Protein sequence: CASLTRSAHNEQFF.

Only one count was recorded for this clonotype. Given the absence of the conserved phenylalanine or tryptophan at the CDR3 end, a read error is likely. This sequence joins TRBV5-5 and TRBJ2-6; 9 positions match TRBD1. V was pared by 1 base and J by 4 bases, with 9 bases of the junction left unmatched. The CDR3 is 18 amino acids. Germline assignment: CDR1 SGHKS and CDR2 YYEKEE (reference sequence). CDR3 region: CASSLSLQGASGANVLTS. In nucleotides, the CDR3 is TGTGCCAGCAGCTTGAGCCTACAGGGGGCGTCCGGGGCCAACGTCCTGACTTCC.

This clonotype was detected only a few times. The gene calls are TRBV11-2 and TRBJ2-3, with 8 bases that match TRBD2. Trimming took 3 bases from V and 2 from J; bases not matched to a gene: 13. CDR3 size: 18 residues. Looked up from germline, CDR1 is SGHAT and CDR2 is FQNNGV. CDR3 sequence reads: CASSFGLGTGGSTDTQYF. The CDR3 nucleotides read TGTGCCAGCAGCTTTGGATTGGGGACGGGGGGGTCCACAGATACGCAGTATTTT.

This clonotype was observed a few times. The chain has TRBV28 and TRBJ2-5; 7 nucleotides match TRBD2. Germline CDR1 MDHEN, CDR2 SYDVKM. The length of the CDR3 is 14 residues. The V segment lost 7 bases and the J segment 5 bases; nucleotides outside the gene matches: 10. The CDR3 DNA is TGTGCCAGCACCCCCGGGGGGAGGGTGGAGACCCAGTACTTC. It translates to CASTPGGRVETQYF.

CDR3 sequence (DNA): TGTGCCTGGAAGGGTTACGAGCAGTACTTC. Its protein is CAWKGYEQYF. The V call is TRBV30, the J call TRBJ2-7; the D is unclear. This CDR3 comprises 10 residues. V lost 4 bases to trimming and J lost 4 bases, with 5 bases between them. Germline CDR1 GTSNPN, CDR2 SVGIG (reference sequence).

This clonotype was picked up a small number of times. This rearrangement joins TRBV20-1 to TRBJ2-3, with 7 bases identical to TRBD1. V lost 4 bases to trimming and J lost 6 bases; unmatched junction nucleotides: 7. The CDR3 runs 13 residues. From germline, CDR1 is DFQATT and CDR2 SNEGSKA (reference sequence). CDR3 DNA sequence: TGCAGTGCTAAAAGACAGGGATCGGATACGCAGTATTTT. This codes for CSAKRQGSDTQYF.

This clonotype was seen ten or more times. The chain carries TRBV12-3 or TRBV12-4 and TRBJ1-2, with 8 nucleotides matching TRBD1. The CDR3 runs to 16 residues. V shed 5 bases and J 4 bases; nucleotides not matched to a gene: 12. CDR3 sequence reads: CASSADPDRVPYGYTF. CDR3 bases: TGTGCCAGCAGTGCGGACCCGGACAGGGTCCCCTATGGCTACACCTTC.

This clonotype was seen more than once but under ten times. The chain couples TRBV11-2 to TRBJ1-1, with a weak D call TRBD1 (5 bases). The CDR3 is made up of 17 amino acids. Germline V gene data show CDR1 as SGHAT and CDR2 as FQNNGV. V was pared by 5 bases and J by 0 bases, with 19 bases between. CDR3 in amino acids: CASSPRRGEGMNTEAFF. The CDR3 nucleotides read TGTGCCAGCAGCCCACGGAGAGGGGAGGGGATGAACACTGAAGCTTTCTTT.

This clonotype was counted ten times or more. The chain couples TRBV18 to TRBJ2-1; D not resolved. Germline CDR1 reads KGHSH; CDR2 reads LQKENI. CDR3 length: 13 residues. Trimming shortened V by 3 bases and J by 7 bases, and 10 bases separated the two germline ends. The CDR3 region is CASSPGMANEQFF. The CDR3 DNA reads TGTGCCAGCTCACCGGGAATGGCTAATGAGCAGTTCTTC.

In its sample, this clonotype was seen many times. The chain links TRBV7-2 to TRBJ1-6; D is unclear. V lost 11 bases, J lost 5 bases, and 10 bases lay in between. The CDR3 contains 12 residues. Germline V gene lookup returns CDR1 SGHTA and CDR2 FQGNSA. The CDR3 bases are TGTGCCGGTCAGACGAATAATTCACCCCTCCACTTT. It codes for CAGQTNNSPLHF.

Many counts were recorded for this clonotype. This rearrangement joins TRBV20-1 to TRBJ1-2; the D gene is possibly TRBD1 (5 bases). Germline V CDR1 and CDR2: DFQATT, SNEGSKA (reference sequence). Trimming shortened V by 6 bases and J by 2 bases, and 13 bases separated the two germline ends. CDR3 size: 13 residues. CDR3 sequence (DNA): TGCAGTGCCTGGGACTTAGTAAACTATGGCTACACCTTC. It translates to CSAWDLVNYGYTF.

This clonotype has at least ten counts. The rearrangement uses TRBV2 and TRBJ2-1; 7 bases align to TRBD2. This CDR3 is built from 14 residues. J lost 5 bases, V lost 4 bases, and 5 bases had no gene match. Germline values: CDR1 SNHLY, CDR2 FYNNEI. The CDR3 bases are TGTGCCAGCAGTGGGGGGAGCGGGAACAATGAGCAGTTCTTC. Translated, it gives CASSGGSGNNEQFF.

The genes are TRBV12-3 or TRBV12-4 and TRBJ2-2; TRBD1 might be the D (6 bases). Trimming pared 3 bases from V and 1 base from J, leaving 9 bases between. CDR3 length: 15 residues. In nucleotides, the CDR3 is TGTGCCAGCAGTTTCAGGGGTTGGAACACCGGGGAGCTGTTTTTT. Amino acid sequence: CASSFRGWNTGELFF.